Following are 27 T cell receptor beta chains from one sample sequenced in a study of blood T cell repertoires in COVID-19. Assay used: immunoSEQ multiplex PCR; TCRdb lists only in-frame clones, some missing. The sample lists 9,500 to 15,000 clones, approximately 86% occurring once. The specimen sequenced was peripheral blood. All receptors come from a human donor in a cohort sampled during active COVID-19.

The V and J genes are TRBV11-2 and TRBJ2-7; D might be TRBD1 (5 bases). V shed 0 bases and J shed 2 bases, with 8 bases lying between them. The CDR3 consists of 14 residues. CDR1 is SGHAT, CDR2 FQNNGV, per germline. Here the CDR3 DNA reads TGTGCCAGCAGCTTAGAGGGGCAGACCTACGAGCAGTACTTC. Translating it yields CASSLEGQTYEQYF.

This chain links TRBV27 with TRBJ2-4, with 8 bases aligning to TRBD1. CDR1 is MNHEY, CDR2 SMNVEV, per germline (reference sequence). The trim removed 4 bases at V and 7 bases at J, leaving 15 bases unmatched. This CDR3 comprises 17 residues. Here the CDR3 reads CASSSRGRGYQDNIQYF. The CDR3 DNA is TGTGCCAGCAGTTCCAGGGGGCGCGGATATCAAGATAACATTCAGTACTTC.

The CDR3 here is CATTPGLVAETQYF. CDR3 nucleotide sequence: TGTGCCACCACTCCAGGACTAGTGGCAGAGACCCAGTACTTC. The J gene is TRBJ2-5, the V gene TRBV2; 7 bases line up with TRBD2. The V and J ends lost 10 bases and 4 bases, in that order; junction bases with no gene match: 12. Per germline, CDR1 SNHLY and CDR2 FYNNEI. The CDR3 runs 14 residues.

This sequence joins TRBV29-1 and TRBJ2-7, with D perhaps TRBD1 (7 bases). V lost 1 base and J lost 2, with 12 bases in between. The CDR3 runs 14 residues. CDR1 SQVTM and CDR2 ANQGSEA come from the germline V gene. CDR3 in DNA: TGCAGCGTTGAAGGGGGGGACAGCACCTACGAGCAGTACTTC. Amino acids: CSVEGGDSTYEQYF.

The chain is built from TRBV11-2 and TRBJ2-2; D gene ambiguous. Germline V gives CDR1 SGHAT, CDR2 FQNNGV. This CDR3 has 13 amino acids. Deletions cut 0 bases from V and 5 bases from J, with 4 bases between. The CDR3 sequence is CASSLDRTGELFF. The CDR3 DNA sequence: TGTGCCAGCAGCTTAGATCGTACCGGGGAGCTGTTTTTT. Based on the CDR3 plus reference TRBV11-2 and TRBJ2-2, the full variable domain is EAGVAQSPRYKIIEKRQSVAFWCNPISGHATLYWYQQILGQGPKLLIQFQNNGVVDDSQLPKDRFSAERLKGVDSTLKIQPAKLEDSAVYLCASSLDRTGELFFGEGSRLTVL.

The rearrangement joins TRBV3-1 (or the pseudogene TRBV3-2) to TRBJ2-5, with TRBD1 matching 8 bases. The CDR3 sequence is 15 residues long. With 6 bases clipped from V and 6 bases from J, the junction kept 12 bases outside the gene matches. The germline CDR1 and CDR2 sequences are LGHDT and YNNKEL (reference sequence). The CDR3 loop is CASRRRAGGTKTQYF. The CDR3 nucleotides are TGTGCCAGCAGACGACGGGCAGGGGGCACAAAGACCCAGTACTTC.

The chain combines TRBV6-6 with TRBJ1-5; D is ambiguous. Trimming stripped 6 bases from V and 8 bases from J, with 11 bases between. CDR1 MNHNY and CDR2 SVGAGI come from the germline V gene (reference sequence). This CDR3 has 12 amino acids. The CDR3 nucleotides are TGTGCCAGCAGGTTCCCTGAGGAGCCCCAGCATTTT. Protein: CASRFPEEPQHF.

The V call is TRBV5-1, the J call TRBJ1-4; D gene ambiguous. This CDR3 is built from 12 residues. The germline gives CDR1 SGHRS, CDR2 YFSETQ. With 7 bases removed from V and 5 bases from J, the gap between germline ends came to 9 bases. CDR3 DNA: TGCGCCAGCTTCCAGGCGAATGAAAAACTGTTTTTT. Amino acids: CASFQANEKLFF. Drawing the rest from reference TRBV5-1 and TRBJ1-4, the complete variable domain is KAGVTQTPRYLIKTRGQQVTLSCSPISGHRSVSWYQQTPGQGLQFLFEYFSETQRNKGNFPGRFSGRQFSNSRSEMNVSTLELGDSALYLCASFQANEKLFFGSGTQLSVL.

The chain couples TRBV7-2 to TRBJ2-7; 7 bases map to TRBD2. The J segment lost 4 bases and the V segment lost 4 bases, leaving 7 bases of the junction unmatched. Germline V gene lookup returns CDR1 SGHTA and CDR2 FQGNSA. The CDR3 loop spans 14 amino acids. The CDR3 coding sequence is TGTGCCAGCAGCTCAACGGGAGGTCCGTACGAGCAGTACTTC. Its protein is CASSSTGGPYEQYF.

V is TRBV11-1 and J is TRBJ1-2; D is perhaps TRBD1 (5 bases). The CDR3 has 13 amino acids. Trimming cost V 5 bases and J 6 bases, with 13 bases left between them. Germline lookup yields CDR1 SGHAT and CDR2 FQDESV (reference sequence). The CDR3 sequence: CASSKGWGDGYTF. The CDR3 DNA reads TGTGCCAGCAGCAAAGGGTGGGGGGATGGCTACACCTTC.

The gene calls are TRBV18 and TRBJ1-1; TRBD1 is a possible D gene (5 bases). The germline gives CDR1 KGHSH, CDR2 LQKENI. V was clipped by 0 bases and J by 11 bases, with 13 bases between them. The CDR3 has 13 residues. CDR3 sequence reads: CASSPPSRVKAFF. The CDR3 nucleotides read TGTGCCAGCTCACCACCGTCCAGGGTTAAGGCTTTCTTT.

The chain joins TRBV4-1 to TRBJ2-1; D possibly corresponds to TRBD2 (5 bases). V was cut by 2 bases and J by 11 bases, with 13 bases left in between. The CDR3 totals 13 residues. Looked up from germline, CDR1 is MGHRA and CDR2 is YSYEKL. The CDR3 protein is CASSQPAPGKQFF. CDR3 DNA sequence: TGCGCCAGCAGCCAACCAGCACCGGGGAAGCAGTTCTTC.

J is TRBJ2-5 and V is TRBV27; TRBD2 matches 11 bases. J lost 4 bases, V lost 5 bases, and 12 bases had no gene match. Germline V gene lookup returns CDR1 MNHEY and CDR2 SMNVEV (reference sequence). This CDR3 contains 17 residues. The CDR3 nucleotides are TGTGCCAGCAGTCCACGGGGTAGCGGGGGGGGAGGAGAGACCCAGTACTTC. This codes for CASSPRGSGGGGETQYF.

The gene calls are TRBV28 and TRBJ2-7; no firm D call. Germline lookup yields CDR1 MDHEN and CDR2 SYDVKM. This CDR3 has 13 amino acids. V lost 4 bases and J lost 0, with 7 bases in between. The DNA for the CDR3 is TGTGCCAGCAGTTACGTTAGCTCCTACGAGCAGTACTTC. Its translation is CASSYVSSYEQYF.

The chain links TRBV20-1 to TRBJ2-5, with 9 bases that match TRBD2. J lost 1 base, V lost 3 bases, and 9 bases had no gene match. Looked up from germline, CDR1 is DFQATT and CDR2 is SNEGSKA (reference sequence). CDR3 length: 16 residues. CDR3 region: CSASDPLRGGQETQYF. The CDR3 DNA follows: TGCAGTGCTAGTGACCCTCTGCGGGGGGGCCAAGAGACCCAGTACTTC.

The rearrangement joins TRBV30 to TRBJ1-4, with D possibly being TRBD1 (6 bases). V lost 2 bases and J 0 bases, leaving 16 bases between the germline ends. The CDR3 runs 17 residues. The germline V gene encodes CDR1 GTSNPN and CDR2 SVGIG (reference sequence). CDR3 coding DNA: TGTGCCTGGAGTCTGGGGGCAGTGCCCGCAACTAATGAAAAACTGTTTTTT. Translation gives CAWSLGAVPATNEKLFF.

The V call is TRBV7-9, the J call TRBJ1-1; 8 bases match TRBD1. Germline trimming cut 11 bases from V and 2 bases from J; bases unmatched to any gene: 10. From germline, CDR1 is SEHNR and CDR2 FQNEAQ (reference sequence). The length of the CDR3 is 14 residues. CDR3 coding DNA: TGTGCCGGGGGGACAGGAGTCGATAACACTGAAGCTTTCTTT. This gives the protein CAGGTGVDNTEAFF.

V usage is TRBV30 and J usage is TRBJ1-3; possible D gene TRBD1, 5 bases. CDR3 length: 17 residues. The germline V gene encodes CDR1 GTSNPN and CDR2 SVGIG (reference sequence). V lost 3 bases and J 3 bases, leaving 21 bases between the germline ends. The CDR3 region has the DNA TGTGCCTGGAGGGTCCCTGGGGCCAACAAAATTGGAAACACCATATATTTT. It codes for CAWRVPGANKIGNTIYF.

This clone has just one count. The chain uses TRBV27 and TRBJ1-5; 8 bases are shared with TRBD1. Germline V CDR1 and CDR2: MNHEY, SMNVEV (reference sequence). The CDR3 is made up of 16 amino acids. V shed 5 bases and J 7 bases; nucleotides not matched to a gene: 13. The CDR3 nucleotides read TGTGCCAGCAGTCCCTTAGACAGGGGCTCCGGGCAGCCCCAGCATTTT. Translated: CASSPLDRGSGQPQHF.

This sequence joins TRBV7-2 and TRBJ2-1; 8 bases align to TRBD2. This CDR3 region has 17 residues. In germline, CDR1 is SGHTA, CDR2 FQGNSA. V was clipped by 5 bases and J by 0 bases; unmatched bases: 9. The DNA for the CDR3 is TGTGCCAGCAGCCCTCGGCGGGGGGTGATCTCCTACAATGAGCAGTTCTTC. Amino acid sequence: CASSPRRGVISYNEQFF.

The rearrangement uses TRBV6-4 and TRBJ1-2, with a possible D match to TRBD1 (6 bases). This CDR3 has 14 residues. V shed 3 bases and J shed 4 bases, with 12 bases lying between them. Germline V gene lookup returns CDR1 MRHNA and CDR2 SNTAGT. The CDR3 reads CASSETGLGYGYTF. The CDR3, as DNA: TGTGCCAGCAGTGAAACAGGGCTCGGCTATGGCTACACCTTC.

J is TRBJ1-6 and V is TRBV7-8, with D perhaps TRBD1 (5 bases). Germline V CDR1 and CDR2: SGHVS, FQNEAQ. With 6 bases removed from V and 9 bases from J, the gap between germline ends came to 21 bases. This CDR3 is 16 amino acids long. The CDR3 nucleotides read TGTGCCAGCAGTACCAAGCGTTGGGGCCTCGGTTCACCCCTCCACTTT. Translating it yields CASSTKRWGLGSPLHF.

This sequence joins TRBV9 and TRBJ2-1; 9 bases align to TRBD2. V was pared by 4 bases and J by 3 bases, with 5 bases of the junction left unmatched. CDR1 SGDLS and CDR2 YYNGEE come from the germline V gene. This CDR3 contains 15 residues. The CDR3 nucleotides are TGTGCCAGCAGCCTTAGCGGGGGAGGCTACAATGAGCAGTTCTTC. It specifies CASSLSGGGYNEQFF.

The rearrangement links TRBV6-5 to TRBJ1-4; 8 bases are shared with TRBD1. Germline V gives CDR1 MNHEY, CDR2 SVGAGI. V trimming: 6 bases; J trimming: 6 bases; junction bases outside the gene matches: 9. CDR3 length: 15 amino acids. CDR3 coding DNA: TGTGCCAGCAGAGACCCTGGACAGGGAGATGAAAAACTGTTTTTT. It codes for CASRDPGQGDEKLFF.

The chain links TRBV6-6 to TRBJ2-3; TRBD1 agrees at 9 bases. This CDR3 is 15 amino acids long. V trimming: 2 bases; J trimming: 2 bases; junction bases outside the gene matches: 2. From germline, CDR1 is MNHNY and CDR2 SVGAGI (reference sequence). CDR3 loop: CASSYGQGITDTQYF. As DNA, the CDR3 is TGTGCCAGCAGTTACGGACAGGGGATCACAGATACGCAGTATTTT.

The V and J genes are TRBV5-4 and TRBJ1-6, with a tentative D call TRBD1 (5 bases). V lost 0 bases to trimming and J lost 8 bases, with 12 bases between them. The CDR3 spans 15 residues. Germline V gene sequence: CDR1 SGHNT, CDR2 YYREEE (reference sequence). The CDR3 reads CASSLGQGSYSPLHF. The CDR3 region has the DNA TGTGCCAGCAGCTTGGGTCAGGGCTCCTATTCACCCCTCCACTTT.

The chain employs TRBV5-1 and TRBJ2-3; D not resolved. The CDR3 is made up of 11 amino acids. Trimming stripped 4 bases from V and 5 bases from J, with 5 bases between. CDR1 and CDR2 (germline): SGHRS, YFSETQ. The CDR3 region is CASSLLDTQYF. The CDR3 DNA is TGCGCCAGCAGCCTACTAGATACGCAGTATTTT.